This TCR beta chain stems from a study of blood T cell repertoires in COVID-19. About the study: Whether acute or convalescent, the COVID-19 samples came from the United States, Italy and Spain.

The CDR3 is 13 residues long. V lost 4 bases to trimming and J lost 4 bases, with 7 bases between them. The germline CDR1 and CDR2 sequences are KGHDR and SFDVKD. Data came from immunoSEQ multiplex PCR; TCRdb stores just in-frame clones and leaves some out. The table lists around 200,000 clones, 85% to 90% of them singletons. The sample consisted of peripheral blood. The chain carries TRBV24-1 and TRBJ2-1; D call uncertain. The receptor was derived from a man older than 75 with acute or convalescent COVID-19. The CDR3 protein is CATSDSEYNEQFF. CDR3 nucleotides: TGTGCCACCAGTGACAGTGAATACAATGAGCAGTTCTTC.